One and the same sample provided the 4 T cell receptor beta chains below, sequenced in a study of T-cell reconstitution after alpha-beta-depleted transplantation in children listed by TCRdb under 2016. The treatment or condition label, as the study defines it: allogeneic hematopoietic cell transplantation with graft depleted of TCRalphabeta T cells and CD19 B cells. The protocol used for the library was PCR. TCRdb lists the instrument as Illumina HiSeq 2500. Molecular barcoding was employed in the preparation of TCR libraries, with unique molecular identifiers being used to normalize TCRbeta repertoire quantification. TCRdb reprocessing: public reads trimmed at Q25 with fastp, clones called with MiXCR, in-frame beta chains kept. Rows with one shared CDR3 protein collapse into an entry with the most common genes and DNA. This sample lists around 960,000 distinct CDR3 sequences; about 29% were detected once. Roughly 28% of the sample lies in the top ten.

This material consisted of PBMCs, mostly from graft donor cells, taken 360 days after TCRalphabeta/CD19-depleted stem cell transplant. Receptors originate from a boy under two years old who had a stem cell transplant for SCID, so the T cells may come from the graft donor.

This clonotype was observed a handful of times. The chain uses TRBV5-1 and TRBJ2-1; 7 bases match TRBD1. Germline-derived CDR1 and CDR2 are SGHRS and YFSETQ. The CDR3 spans 16 residues. The ends lost 4 bases at V and 3 bases at J; junction bases unmatched: 10. The CDR3 region is CASSHLRDSIYNEQFF. The DNA of the CDR3 is TGCGCCAGCAGCCACTTGAGGGACAGCATCTACAATGAGCAGTTCTTC.

This clonotype was counted a few times. This rearrangement joins TRBV6-5 to TRBJ2-7; no reliable D call. The CDR3 extends over 15 amino acids. V gave up 6 bases and J gave up 1 base, with 16 bases separating them. Germline-derived CDR1 and CDR2 are MNHEY and SVGAGI. This chain's CDR3 is CASSYSSFESYEQYF. CDR3 sequence (DNA): TGTGCCAGCAGCTACAGCAGCTTTGAATCCTACGAGCAGTACTTC.

This clonotype was seen ten or more times. The rearrangement uses TRBV2 and TRBJ2-7, with 7 bases aligning to TRBD1. The J segment lost 6 bases and the V segment lost 6 bases, leaving 11 bases of the junction unmatched. The germline V gene has CDR1 SNHLY and CDR2 FYNNEI. The CDR3 is made up of 14 amino acids. CDR3 DNA: TGTGCCAGCAGGACCGAGGGGGCTTTGGTCGAGCAGTACTTC. Residues: CASRTEGALVEQYF.

This clonotype was observed a single time. The rearrangement links TRBV20-1 to TRBJ1-5; D gene unclear. Germline lookup yields CDR1 DFQATT and CDR2 SNEGSKA (reference sequence). The CDR3 totals 16 residues. Trimming took 2 bases from V and 1 from J, leaving 15 bases between them. This CDR3 reads CSARMDGLISNQPQHF. The CDR3 bases are TGCAGTGCTAGAATGGACGGCCTTATAAGCAATCAGCCCCAGCATTTT.